This T cell receptor (beta chain) originates from a study of T-cell memory formation after mild COVID-19. Study background: The study found TCR clusters largely donor specific.

The CDR3 totals 15 residues. Germline V gene lookup returns CDR1 SGHRS and CDR2 YFSETQ. Trimming took off 4 bases at V and 5 bases at J, with 17 bases between the two ends. TCR alpha and TCR beta cDNA libraries carrying sample barcodes and UMIs were produced by 5'RACE using constant-segment primers. One entry per CDR3 protein, called by TCRdb with MiXCR from the 5' RACE reads. The repertoire holds some 190,000 distinct CDR3 sequences, with about 18% as singletons. This receptor was identified in an adult woman who had mild COVID-19 (a few samples of this study predate the infection). Cell type and time point are not known. The V call is TRBV5-1, the J call TRBJ2-3; weak D call: TRBD2 (6 bases). Specimen: PBMCs or a T cell subset sorted from them (not recorded which). CDR3 DNA: TGCGCCAGCAGCACGGAGGGGAGGAAGGGAGATACGCAGTATTTT. It translates to CASSTEGRKGDTQYF.